The sequence of this T cell receptor beta chain was determined in a study of patients and donors after allogeneic stem cell transplantation. Each CDR3 protein is one row after TCRdb ran MiXCR on the RT-PCR reads. The sample records a few hundred thousand distinct CDR3 sequences, around two fifths being singletons. V lost 4 bases, J lost 2 bases, and 9 bases stayed unmatched. The CDR3 is 16 amino acids. The germline V gene encodes CDR1 LGHDT and CDR2 YNNKEL (reference sequence). Sequenced material: blood, either unsorted or a sorted T cell fraction (not recorded which). The receptor was derived from a human donor who was either an allogeneic HSCT recipient or a stem cell or donor lymphocyte infusion donor (not recorded which). It is not recorded whose cells these are; they may come from a transplant donor. This chain uses TRBV3-1 with TRBJ2-7; 9 bases align to TRBD2. The CDR3 sequence: CASSRWRLADTYEQYF. CDR3 in DNA: TGTGCCAGCAGCCGGTGGAGACTAGCGGATACCTACGAGCAGTACTTC.